This TCR beta chain originates from a study of blood T cell repertoires in COVID-19. Whole-study context: Nucleic acid was either cDNA or gDNA, and it came from T cells, B-cell-depleted T cells, or PBMCs.

V lost 3 bases and J lost 4, with 9 bases in between. There are 13 residues in the CDR3. Measured with immunoSEQ multiplex PCR; TCRdb has only the in-frame clones, and not every one. The table records fewer than 200,000 clones, roughly 82% of them present only once. This clone was observed a single time. Across roughly 25 US areas, participants ranged in age from about 18 to 100 years. Cohorts were determined from participant-reported clinical history. Cohort 3 recovery required two negative PCRs, clearance, or symptom resolution. Sequenced input: PBMCs or T cells enriched from blood (not recorded which). The TCR was taken from a man between 45 and 60 years old who had recovered from COVID-19. The chain recombines TRBV12-3 or TRBV12-4 with TRBJ1-1; D is uncertain. The CDR3 reads CASSFERGTEAFF. CDR3 sequence (DNA): TGTGCCAGCAGTTTTGAGCGGGGCACTGAAGCTTTCTTT.